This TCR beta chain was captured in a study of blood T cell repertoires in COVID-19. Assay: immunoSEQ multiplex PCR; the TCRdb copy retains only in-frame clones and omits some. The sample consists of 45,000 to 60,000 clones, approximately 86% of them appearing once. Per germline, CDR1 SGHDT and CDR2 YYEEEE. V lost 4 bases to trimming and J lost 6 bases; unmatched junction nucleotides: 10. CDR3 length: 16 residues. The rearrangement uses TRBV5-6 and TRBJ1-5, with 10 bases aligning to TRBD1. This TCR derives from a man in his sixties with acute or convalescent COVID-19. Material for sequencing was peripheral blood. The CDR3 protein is CASSSQDRGISQPQHF. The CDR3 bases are TGTGCCAGCAGCAGCCAGGACAGGGGGATCAGTCAGCCCCAGCATTTT.